The rows below give T cell receptor beta chains drawn from one sample of a study of shared T cell receptors in the human thymus. Some clones are missing from TCRdb's copy, which holds only in-frame ones; the method was immunoSEQ multiplex PCR. The top ten clones hold under 0.01% of a sample with hundreds of thousands of clones, around 87% of them seen once. These same records also appear under a second study, on human thymus T cells.

Sequencing input: thymocytes. These receptors originate from a boy under three years old with a congenital heart defect. Both conserved end residues are trimmed from each CDR3. Each record gives: V gene, J gene, CDR3 protein.

TRBV6-5	TRBJ1-2	ASKIKDRDGGYT
TRBV7-2	TRBJ2-2	ASSAEGGLAGGTGELF
TRBV28	TRBJ2-6	ASRRTGERGANVLT
TRBV7-2	TRBJ1-4	ASSLGGRETEKLF
TRBV4-3	TRBJ1-4	ASSQERDRVLVYEKLF
TRBV6-1	TRBJ2-6	ATNSGANVLT
TRBV5-4	TRBJ2-7	ASSFIDRTSYEQY
TRBV5-6	TRBJ2-7	ASSYRRTRQIYEQY
TRBV2	TRBJ2-1	ATTPFTRVLYNEQF
TRBV7-9	TRBJ2-2	ASSWTSNTGELF
TRBV28	TRBJ1-5	ASSKGGGNQPQH
TRBV7-2	TRBJ2-5	ASSQAGSVVGWETQY
TRBV27	TRBJ1-2	ASSFQSRSGGPRGYGYT
TRBV28	TRBJ2-1	ASSLPNSDGSYNEQF
TRBV7-3	TRBJ1-6	ASSSGCSSSYNSPLH
TRBV7-6	TRBJ1-1	ASSLEGQEAF
TRBV10-3	TRBJ1-1	AINTGPNGTEAF
TRBV29-1	TRBJ2-1	SVVSERQYDNEQF
TRBV4-3	TRBJ2-2	ASSHRGNTGELF
TRBV6-4	TRBJ2-2	ASSVSRLENTGELF
TRBV4-3	TRBJ2-2	ASSGGGHPGELF
TRBV6-5	TRBJ1-1	ASSYALTGGRTEAF
TRBV2	TRBJ1-1	ASSGDRQDFMNTEAF
TRBV7-9	TRBJ1-3	ASSYTGDSGNTIY